The entry that follows covers one T cell receptor beta chain sequence. What it binds is unknown. The data were obtained in a study of shared clonotypes between healthy human individuals. Into CD45RA+ naive and CD45RA-negative memory subsets, the CD4+ cells were split. Clones were read by immunoSEQ multiplex PCR, and TCRdb kept only the in-frame ones, dropping some. Here the sample spans some 2,000,000 clones, about 94% being singletons. Notes on the study in general: Generally, estimated richness proved larger in naive subsets than it did in memory subsets. Clonotype sharing across a few donors was observed for around 5% of naive CD4 clonotypes.

This TCR came from a man younger than 35 in good health. Material: naive CD4+ T cells sorted from blood. Subset meaning: CD45RA+ positively selected.

This CDR3 is CASTTTSGGRGEQFF. In DNA, the CDR3 is TGTGCCAGCACCACCACTAGCGGGGGTCGTGGTGAGCAGTTCTTC. V is TRBV28 and J is TRBJ2-1, with 11 bases identical to TRBD2. The V gene end was trimmed by 7 bases and the J gene end by 9 bases; junction bases not matched to a gene: 11. There are 15 residues in the CDR3. Germline lookup yields CDR1 MDHEN and CDR2 SYDVKM.